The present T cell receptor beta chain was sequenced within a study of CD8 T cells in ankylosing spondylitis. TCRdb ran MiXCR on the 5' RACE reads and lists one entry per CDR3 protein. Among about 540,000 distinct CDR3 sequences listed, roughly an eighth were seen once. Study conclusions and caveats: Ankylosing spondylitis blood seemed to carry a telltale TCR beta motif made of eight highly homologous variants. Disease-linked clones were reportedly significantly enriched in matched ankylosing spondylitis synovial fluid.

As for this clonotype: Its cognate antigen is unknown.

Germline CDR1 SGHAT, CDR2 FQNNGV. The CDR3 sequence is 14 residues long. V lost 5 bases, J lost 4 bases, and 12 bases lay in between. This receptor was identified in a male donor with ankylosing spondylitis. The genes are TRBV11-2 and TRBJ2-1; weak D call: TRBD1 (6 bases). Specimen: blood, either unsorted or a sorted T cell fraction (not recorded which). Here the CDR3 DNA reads TGTGCCAGCAGCGCGCTGGACAGTTACAATGAGCAGTTCTTC. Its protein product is CASSALDSYNEQFF. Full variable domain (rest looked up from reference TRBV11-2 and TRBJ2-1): EAGVAQSPRYKIIEKRQSVAFWCNPISGHATLYWYQQILGQGPKLLIQFQNNGVVDDSQLPKDRFSAERLKGVDSTLKIQPAKLEDSAVYLCASSALDSYNEQFFGPGTRLTVL.